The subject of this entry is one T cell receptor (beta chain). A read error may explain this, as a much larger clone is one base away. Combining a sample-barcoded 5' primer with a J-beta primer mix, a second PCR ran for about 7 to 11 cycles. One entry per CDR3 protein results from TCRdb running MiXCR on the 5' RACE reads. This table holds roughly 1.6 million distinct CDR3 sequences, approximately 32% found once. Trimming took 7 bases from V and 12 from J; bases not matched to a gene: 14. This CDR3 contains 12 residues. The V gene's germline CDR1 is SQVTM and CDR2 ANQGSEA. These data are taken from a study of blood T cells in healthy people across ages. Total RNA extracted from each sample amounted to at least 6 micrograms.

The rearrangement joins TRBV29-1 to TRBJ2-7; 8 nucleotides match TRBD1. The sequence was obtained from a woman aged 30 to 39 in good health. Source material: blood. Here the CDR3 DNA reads TGCAGCGCACTGACAGGGGAAGAGACCCTGTACTTC. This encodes CSALTGEETLYF.